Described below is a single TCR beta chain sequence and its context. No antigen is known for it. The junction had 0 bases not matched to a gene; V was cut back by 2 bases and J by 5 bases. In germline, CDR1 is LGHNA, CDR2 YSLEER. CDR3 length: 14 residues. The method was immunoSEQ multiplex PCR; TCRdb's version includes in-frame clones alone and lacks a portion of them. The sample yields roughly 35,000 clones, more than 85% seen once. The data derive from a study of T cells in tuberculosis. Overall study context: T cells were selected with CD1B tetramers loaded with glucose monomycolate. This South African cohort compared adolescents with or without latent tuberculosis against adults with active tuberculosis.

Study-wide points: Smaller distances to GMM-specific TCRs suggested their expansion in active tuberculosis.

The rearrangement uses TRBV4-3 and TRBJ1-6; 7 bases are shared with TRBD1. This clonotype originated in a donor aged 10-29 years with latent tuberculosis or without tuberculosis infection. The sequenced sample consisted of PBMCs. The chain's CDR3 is CASSQQGDNSPLHF. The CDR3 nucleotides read TGCGCCAGCAGCCAACAGGGGGATAATTCACCCCTCCACTTT.